This T cell receptor beta chain was retrieved from a study of T cell changes during pregnancy in multiple sclerosis. Sequencing used immunoSEQ multiplex PCR; TCRdb keeps in-frame clones, though not all of them. The sample yields 50,000 to 75,000 clones, 93% seen once. The CDR3 covers 16 residues. Losses at the gene ends were 5 bases for V and 3 bases for J; bases not matched to a gene: 11. Per germline, CDR1 PRHDT and CDR2 FYEKMQ (reference sequence). The chain couples TRBV13 to TRBJ2-3; TRBD2 agrees at 7 bases. This TCR derives from a female donor with multiple sclerosis, enrolled in a pregnancy study. Here the sequenced sample was CD8+ T cells from peripheral blood mononuclear cells, taken in the third trimester of pregnancy. CDR3 DNA sequence: TGTGCCAGCAGCACTAGGCGCAGGGAGGGAACAGATACGCAGTATTTT. The encoded protein is CASSTRRREGTDTQYF.